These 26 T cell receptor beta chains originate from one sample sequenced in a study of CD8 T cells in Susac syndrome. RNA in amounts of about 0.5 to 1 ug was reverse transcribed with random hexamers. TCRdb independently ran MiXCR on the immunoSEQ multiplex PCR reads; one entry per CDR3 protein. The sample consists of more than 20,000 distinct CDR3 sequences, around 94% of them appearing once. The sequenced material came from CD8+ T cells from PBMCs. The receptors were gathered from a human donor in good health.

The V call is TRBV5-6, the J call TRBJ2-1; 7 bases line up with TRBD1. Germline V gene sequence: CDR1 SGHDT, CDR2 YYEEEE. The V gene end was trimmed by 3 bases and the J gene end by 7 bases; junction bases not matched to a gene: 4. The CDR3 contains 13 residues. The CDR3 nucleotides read TGTGCCAGCAGCTGGGACAGCTTAAATGAGCAGTTCTTC. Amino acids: CASSWDSLNEQFF.

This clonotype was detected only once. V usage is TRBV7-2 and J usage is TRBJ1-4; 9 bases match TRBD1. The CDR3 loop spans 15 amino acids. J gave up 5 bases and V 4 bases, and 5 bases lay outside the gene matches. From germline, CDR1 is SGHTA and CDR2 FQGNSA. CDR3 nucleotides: TGTGCCAGCAGCTCGCGGACAGGGGCAAATGAAAAACTGTTTTTT. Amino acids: CASSSRTGANEKLFF.

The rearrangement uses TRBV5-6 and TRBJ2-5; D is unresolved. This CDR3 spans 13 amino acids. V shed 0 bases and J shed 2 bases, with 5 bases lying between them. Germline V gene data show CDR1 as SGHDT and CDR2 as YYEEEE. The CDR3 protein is CASSLDGQETQYF. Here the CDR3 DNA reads TGTGCCAGCAGCTTGGACGGACAAGAGACCCAGTACTTC.

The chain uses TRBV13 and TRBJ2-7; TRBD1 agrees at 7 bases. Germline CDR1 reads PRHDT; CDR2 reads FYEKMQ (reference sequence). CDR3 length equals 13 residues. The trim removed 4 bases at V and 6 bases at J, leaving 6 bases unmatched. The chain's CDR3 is CASSSSRGSEQYF. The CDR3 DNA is TGTGCCAGCAGCTCCTCCAGGGGGAGCGAGCAGTACTTC.

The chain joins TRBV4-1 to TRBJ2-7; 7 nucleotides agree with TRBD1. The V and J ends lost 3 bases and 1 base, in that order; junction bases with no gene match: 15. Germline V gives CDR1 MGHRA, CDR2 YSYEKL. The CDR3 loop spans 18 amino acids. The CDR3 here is CASSQDPDDRAISYEQYF. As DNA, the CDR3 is TGCGCCAGCAGCCAGGATCCAGACGACAGGGCCATATCCTACGAGCAGTACTTC.

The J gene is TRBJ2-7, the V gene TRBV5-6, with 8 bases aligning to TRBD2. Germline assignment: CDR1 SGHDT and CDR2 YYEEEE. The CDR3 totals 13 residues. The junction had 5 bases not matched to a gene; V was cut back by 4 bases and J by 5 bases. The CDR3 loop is CASSRTSLDEQYF. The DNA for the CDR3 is TGTGCCAGCAGCCGGACTAGCCTGGACGAGCAGTACTTC.

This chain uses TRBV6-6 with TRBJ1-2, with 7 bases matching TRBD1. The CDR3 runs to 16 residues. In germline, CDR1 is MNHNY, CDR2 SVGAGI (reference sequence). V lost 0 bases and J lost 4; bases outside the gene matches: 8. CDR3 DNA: TGTGCCAGCAGTTACTCTCCAGGGGGACCCTTCTATGGCTACACCTTC. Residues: CASSYSPGGPFYGYTF.

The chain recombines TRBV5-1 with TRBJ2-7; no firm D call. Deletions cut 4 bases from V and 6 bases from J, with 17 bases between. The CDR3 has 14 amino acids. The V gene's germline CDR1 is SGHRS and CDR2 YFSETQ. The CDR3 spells CASSPWQAPSEQYF. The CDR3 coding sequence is TGCGCCAGCAGCCCGTGGCAAGCCCCTAGCGAGCAGTACTTC.

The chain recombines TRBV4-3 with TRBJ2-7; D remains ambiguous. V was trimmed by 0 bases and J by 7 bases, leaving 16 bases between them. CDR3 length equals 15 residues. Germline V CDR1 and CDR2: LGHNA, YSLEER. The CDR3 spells CASSQEISLLREQYF. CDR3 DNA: TGCGCCAGCAGCCAAGAAATCTCCCTACTGAGAGAGCAGTACTTC.

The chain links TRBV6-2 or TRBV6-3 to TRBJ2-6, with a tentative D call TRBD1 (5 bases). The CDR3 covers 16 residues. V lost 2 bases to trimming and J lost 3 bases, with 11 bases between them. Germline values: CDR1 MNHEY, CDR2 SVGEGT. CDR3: CASSYSGASGANVLTF. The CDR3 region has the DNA TGTGCCAGCAGTTACAGTGGGGCTAGTGGGGCCAACGTCCTGACTTTC.

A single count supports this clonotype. CDR3 sequence reads: CASGWGLLGQFF. CDR3 DNA sequence: TGTGCTAGTGGATGGGGCCTCCTTGGGCAGTTCTTC. This chain uses TRBV12-5 with TRBJ2-1; maybe TRBD1 (5 bases). Trimming removed 6 bases from V and 12 bases from J, with 15 bases in between. The germline CDR1 and CDR2 sequences are LGHNT and FRNRAP. The CDR3 is 12 amino acids.

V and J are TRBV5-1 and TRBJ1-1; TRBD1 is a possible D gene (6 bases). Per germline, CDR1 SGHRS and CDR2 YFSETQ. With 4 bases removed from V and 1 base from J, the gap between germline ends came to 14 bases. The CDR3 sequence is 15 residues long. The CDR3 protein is CASSAMTGRNTEAFF. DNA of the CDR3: TGCGCCAGCAGCGCGATGACAGGAAGGAACACTGAAGCTTTCTTT.

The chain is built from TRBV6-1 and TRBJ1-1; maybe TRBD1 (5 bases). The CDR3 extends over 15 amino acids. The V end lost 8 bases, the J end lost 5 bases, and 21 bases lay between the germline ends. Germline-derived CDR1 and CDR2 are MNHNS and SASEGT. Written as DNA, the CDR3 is TGTGCCAGCCCAAACCCTTGGGGCAGGGTAACTGAAGCTTTCTTT. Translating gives CASPNPWGRVTEAFF.

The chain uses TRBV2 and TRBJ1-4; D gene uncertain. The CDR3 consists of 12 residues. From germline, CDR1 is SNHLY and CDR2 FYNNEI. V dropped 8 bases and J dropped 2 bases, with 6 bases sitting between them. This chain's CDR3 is CASRGTNEKLFF. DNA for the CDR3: TGTGCCAGCCGGGGTACTAATGAAAAACTGTTTTTT.

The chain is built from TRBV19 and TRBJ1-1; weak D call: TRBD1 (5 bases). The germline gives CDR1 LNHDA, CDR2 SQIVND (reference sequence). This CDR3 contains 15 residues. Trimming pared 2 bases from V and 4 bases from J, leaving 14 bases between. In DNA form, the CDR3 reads TGTGCCAGTAGTATAACCCCCCGTGGGGCCACTGAAGCTTTCTTT. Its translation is CASSITPRGATEAFF.

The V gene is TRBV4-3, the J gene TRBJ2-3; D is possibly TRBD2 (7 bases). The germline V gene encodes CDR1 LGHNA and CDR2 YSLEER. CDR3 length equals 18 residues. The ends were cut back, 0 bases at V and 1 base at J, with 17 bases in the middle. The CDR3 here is CASSQDAGGGPRTDTQYF. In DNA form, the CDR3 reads TGCGCCAGCAGCCAAGATGCGGGCGGGGGCCCTCGCACAGATACGCAGTATTTT.

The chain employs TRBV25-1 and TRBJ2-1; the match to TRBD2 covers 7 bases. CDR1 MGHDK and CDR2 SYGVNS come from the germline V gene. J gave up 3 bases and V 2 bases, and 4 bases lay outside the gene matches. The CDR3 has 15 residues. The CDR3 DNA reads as TGTGCCAGCAGTGAAACGGCGGGGGTCTACAATGAGCAGTTCTTC. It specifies CASSETAGVYNEQFF.

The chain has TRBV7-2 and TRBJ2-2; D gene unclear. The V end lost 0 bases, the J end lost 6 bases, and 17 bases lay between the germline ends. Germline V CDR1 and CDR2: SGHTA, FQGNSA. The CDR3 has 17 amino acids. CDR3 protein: CASSLAQTLVRAGELFF. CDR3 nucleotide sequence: TGTGCCAGCAGCTTAGCGCAGACCCTAGTAAGGGCCGGGGAGCTGTTTTTT.

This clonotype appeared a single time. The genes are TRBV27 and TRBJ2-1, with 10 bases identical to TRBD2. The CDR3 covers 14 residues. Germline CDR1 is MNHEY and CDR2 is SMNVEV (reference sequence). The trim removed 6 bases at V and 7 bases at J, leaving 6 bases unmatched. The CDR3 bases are TGTGCCAGCAGCCTGGGGACTAGCGTTAATGAGCAGTTCTTC. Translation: CASSLGTSVNEQFF.

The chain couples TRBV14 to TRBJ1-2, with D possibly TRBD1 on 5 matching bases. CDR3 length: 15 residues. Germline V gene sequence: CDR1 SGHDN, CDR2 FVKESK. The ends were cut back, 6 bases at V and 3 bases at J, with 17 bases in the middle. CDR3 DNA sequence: TGTGCCAGCAGTCTTACCGGGGCAAGGGACTATGGCTACACCTTC. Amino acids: CASSLTGARDYGYTF.

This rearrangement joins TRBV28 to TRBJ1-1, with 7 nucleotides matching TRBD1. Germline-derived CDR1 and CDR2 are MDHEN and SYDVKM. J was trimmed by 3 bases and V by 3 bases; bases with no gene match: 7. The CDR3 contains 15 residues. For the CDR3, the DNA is TGTGCCAGCAGTTTCCGGGACAGAGAATACACTGAAGCTTTCTTT. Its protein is CASSFRDREYTEAFF.

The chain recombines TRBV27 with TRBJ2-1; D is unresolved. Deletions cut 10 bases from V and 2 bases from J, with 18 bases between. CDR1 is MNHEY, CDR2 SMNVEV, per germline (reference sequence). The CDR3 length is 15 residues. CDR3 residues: CATGRGRLTYNEQFF. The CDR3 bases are TGTGCCACCGGCCGCGGACGACTGACCTACAATGAGCAGTTCTTC.

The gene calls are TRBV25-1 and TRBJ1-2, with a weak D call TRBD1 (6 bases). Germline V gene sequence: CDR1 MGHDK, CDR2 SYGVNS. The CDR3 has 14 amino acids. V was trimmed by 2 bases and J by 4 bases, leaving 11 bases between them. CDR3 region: CASSETGLSYGYTF. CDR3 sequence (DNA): TGTGCCAGCAGTGAAACAGGGTTGAGCTATGGCTACACCTTC.

The CDR3 DNA reads as TGTGCCTCGGGCCCTCTAACTCTCTATGGCTACACCTTC. Translation: CASGPLTLYGYTF. This rearrangement joins TRBV19 to TRBJ1-2; no firm D call. V gave up 11 bases and J gave up 4 bases, with 17 bases separating them. The CDR3 spans 13 residues. Per germline, CDR1 LNHDA and CDR2 SQIVND (reference sequence).

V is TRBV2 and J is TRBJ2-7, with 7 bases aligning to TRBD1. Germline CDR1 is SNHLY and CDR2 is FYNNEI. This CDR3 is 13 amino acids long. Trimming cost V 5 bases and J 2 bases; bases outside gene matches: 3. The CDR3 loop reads CASSSDRTYEQYF. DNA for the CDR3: TGTGCCAGCAGTTCGGACAGGACCTACGAGCAGTACTTC.

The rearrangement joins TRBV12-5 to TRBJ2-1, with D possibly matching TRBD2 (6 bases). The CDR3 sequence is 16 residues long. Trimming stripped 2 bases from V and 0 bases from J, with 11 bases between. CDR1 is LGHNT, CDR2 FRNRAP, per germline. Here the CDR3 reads CASGLPRGSSYNEQFF. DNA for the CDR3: TGTGCTAGTGGTTTGCCCCGGGGGAGCTCCTACAATGAGCAGTTCTTC.